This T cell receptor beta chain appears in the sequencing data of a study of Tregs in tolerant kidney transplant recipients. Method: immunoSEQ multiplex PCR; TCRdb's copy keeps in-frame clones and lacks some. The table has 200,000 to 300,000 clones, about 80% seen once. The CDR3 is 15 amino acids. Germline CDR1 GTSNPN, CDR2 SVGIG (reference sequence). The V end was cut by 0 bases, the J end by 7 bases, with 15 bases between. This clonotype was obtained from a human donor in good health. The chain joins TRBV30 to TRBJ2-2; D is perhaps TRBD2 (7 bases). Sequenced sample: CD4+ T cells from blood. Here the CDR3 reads CAWSVLGGGSGELFF. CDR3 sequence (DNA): TGTGCCTGGAGTGTACTGGGGGGCGGGAGCGGGGAGCTGTTTTTT. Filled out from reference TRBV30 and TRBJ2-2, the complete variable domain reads SQTIHQWPATLVQPVGSPLSLECTVEGTSNPNLYWYRQAAGRGLQLLFYSVGIGQISSEVPQNLSASRPQDRQFILSSKKLLLSDSGFYLCAWSVLGGGSGELFFGEGSRLTVL.